This T cell receptor (beta chain) is from a study of blood T cell repertoires in COVID-19. Across the whole study: Samples came from the United States, Italy and Spain, spanning acute and convalescent COVID-19. In each case, the material was cDNA or gDNA derived from T cells, B-cell-depleted T cells, or PBMCs.

In the original processing: The assay estimated nucleated cells by amplifying reference gene primers. The protocol was immunoSEQ multiplex PCR, while the TCRdb copy is restricted to in-frame clones and leaves out a portion. V and J calls and clone size follow that table, whereas D and trimming were derived from the DNA. The data hold around 170,000 clones, with about 88% observed a single time. Trimming pared 5 bases from V and 0 bases from J, leaving 8 bases between. This CDR3 has 14 amino acids. Germline V gives CDR1 SEHNR, CDR2 FQNEAQ (reference sequence). This chain links TRBV7-9 with TRBJ1-5; perhaps TRBD1 as D (5 bases). The sample consisted of peripheral blood. The sequence was collected from a man between 60 and 70 years old with acute or convalescent COVID-19. The CDR3 DNA sequence: TGTGCCAGCAGCCAAGACAGTAGCAATCAGCCCCAGCATTTT. It translates to CASSQDSSNQPQHF.